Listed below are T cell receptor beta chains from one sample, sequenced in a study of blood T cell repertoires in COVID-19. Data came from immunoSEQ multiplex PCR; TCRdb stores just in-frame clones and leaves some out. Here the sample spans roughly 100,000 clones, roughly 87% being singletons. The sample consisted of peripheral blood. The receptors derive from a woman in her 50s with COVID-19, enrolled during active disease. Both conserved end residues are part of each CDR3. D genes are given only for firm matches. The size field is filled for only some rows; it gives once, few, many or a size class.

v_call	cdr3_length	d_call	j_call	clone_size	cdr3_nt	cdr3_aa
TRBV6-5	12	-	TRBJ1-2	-	TGTGCCAGCAGCTCTAGGACAATTGGCTACACCTTC	CASSSRTIGYTF
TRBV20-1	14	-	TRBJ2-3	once	TGCAGTGCTAGTTTCGGGGGTAGCACAGATACGCAGTATTTT	CSASFGGSTDTQYF
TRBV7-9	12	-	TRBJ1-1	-	TGTGCCAGCAGCTGGGTGGAGCTAGAAGCTTTCTTT	CASSWVELEAFF
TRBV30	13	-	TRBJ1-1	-	TGTGCCTGGACTCCGGGGGGGAACACTGAAGCTTTCTTT	CAWTPGGNTEAFF
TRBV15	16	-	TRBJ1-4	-	TGTGCCACCAGCAGAGATGCTCAGCCCACGGGGGAAAAACTGTTTTTT	CATSRDAQPTGEKLFF
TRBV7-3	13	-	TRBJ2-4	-	TGTGCCAGCAGCTCCGCGAACGAAAACATTCAGTACTTC	CASSSANENIQYF
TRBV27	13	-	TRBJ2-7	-	TGTGCCAGCAGTCCCAGGGTACCCTACGAGCAGTACTTC	CASSPRVPYEQYF
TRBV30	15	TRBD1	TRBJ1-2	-	TGTGCCTGGAGTGTGGGGGACAGGGGTTTTTATGGCTACACCTTC	CAWSVGDRGFYGYTF
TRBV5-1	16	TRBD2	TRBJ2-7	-	TGCGCCAGCAGCTTGGGAGGTAGCGGGAACCCCTACGAGCAGTACTTC	CASSLGGSGNPYEQYF
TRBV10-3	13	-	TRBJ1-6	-	TGTGCCACGACCGGACAAAGGGATTCACCCCTCCACTTT	CATTGQRDSPLHF
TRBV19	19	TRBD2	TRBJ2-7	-	TGTGCCACGATCCTCGGGACTAGCGGGGGGCCGCACACTTCCTACGAGCAGTACTTC	CATILGTSGGPHTSYEQYF
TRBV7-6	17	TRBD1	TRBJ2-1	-	TGTGCCAGCAGCTCACCTGGACAGGGGGCTCTGTACAATGAGCAGTTCTTC	CASSSPGQGALYNEQFF
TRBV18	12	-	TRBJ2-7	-	TGTGCCAGCTCACCAGGTTCAGTCGAGCAGTACTTC	CASSPGSVEQYF
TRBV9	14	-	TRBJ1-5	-	TGTGCCAGCAGCGTGGGGGGGGGCAATCAGCCCCAGCATTTT	CASSVGGGNQPQHF
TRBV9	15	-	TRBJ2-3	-	TGTGCCAGCAGCCAAAGCCCTTCGGGGGAAGATACGCAGTATTTT	CASSQSPSGEDTQYF
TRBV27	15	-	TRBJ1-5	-	TGTGCCAGCAGTCCCGAGGGTTATAGCAATCAGCCCCAGCATTTT	CASSPEGYSNQPQHF
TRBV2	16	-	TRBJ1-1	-	TGTGCCAGCAGTGAATATCAGACTATGCAGAACACTGAAGCTTTCTTT	CASSEYQTMQNTEAFF
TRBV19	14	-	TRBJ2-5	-	TGTGCCAGTAAATCAATTGAGGGTCGGGAGACCCAGTACTTC	CASKSIEGRETQYF
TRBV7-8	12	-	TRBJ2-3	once	TGTGCCAGCAGCCGAAGCGCAGATACGCAGTATTTT	CASSRSADTQYF
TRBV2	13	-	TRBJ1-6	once	TGTGCCAGCACTGGCAGGGGAAATTCACCCCTCCACTTT	CASTGRGNSPLHF
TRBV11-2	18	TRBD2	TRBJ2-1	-	TGTGCCAGCAGCTCCCTAGCGGGGGCCAGTAACCGCTACAATGAGCAGTTCTTC	CASSSLAGASNRYNEQFF
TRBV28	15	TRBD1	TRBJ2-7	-	TGTGCCAGCAGTTCAATCGGGACAGGGACCTACGAGCAGTACTTC	CASSSIGTGTYEQYF
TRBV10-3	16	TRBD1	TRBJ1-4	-	TGTGCCATTCGACAGGGGATGGAAGCAACTAATGAAAAACTGTTTTTT	CAIRQGMEATNEKLFF
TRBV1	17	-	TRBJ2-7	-	TGCACCAGCAGCCAAGGTCGGACTAGCGGGGGGGCGGGCGAGCAGTACTTC	CTSSQGRTSGGAGEQYF
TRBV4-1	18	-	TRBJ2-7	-	TGCGCCAGCAGCCGCGGCGGGGGCGGCGGGGCCACCGCCTACGAGCAGTACTTC	CASSRGGGGGATAYEQYF
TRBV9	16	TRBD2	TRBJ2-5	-	TGTGCCAGCAGCGTAGCTCCTAGCGGGGGTGGAGAGACCCAGTACTTC	CASSVAPSGGGETQYF
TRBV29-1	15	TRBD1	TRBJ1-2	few	TGCAGCGTTGATAATCTCGGACAGGGAGACTATGGCTACACCTTC	CSVDNLGQGDYGYTF
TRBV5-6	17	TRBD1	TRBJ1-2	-	TGTGCCAGCAGCCAATTTACGGTGGGGCAGGGGGCGTATGGCTACACCTTC	CASSQFTVGQGAYGYTF
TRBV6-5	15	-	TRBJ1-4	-	TGTGCCAGCAGTCCTCTATACAGCTCGAATGAAAAACTGTTTTTT	CASSPLYSSNEKLFF
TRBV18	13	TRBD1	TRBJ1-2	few	TGTGCCAGCTCACCAGCGACAGGGGAAGGCTACACCTTC	CASSPATGEGYTF
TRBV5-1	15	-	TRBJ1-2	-	TGCGCCAGCAGCACTTCCCATGGAGGGTTCTATGGCTACACCTTC	CASSTSHGGFYGYTF
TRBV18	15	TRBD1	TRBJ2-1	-	TGTGCCAGCTCACCACCGGACAGGGGCTACAATGAGCAGTTCTTC	CASSPPDRGYNEQFF
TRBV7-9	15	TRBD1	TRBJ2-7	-	TGTGCCAGCAGCTCATCCGGGACAGGCACCTACGAGCAGTACTTC	CASSSSGTGTYEQYF
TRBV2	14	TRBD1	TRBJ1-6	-	TGTGCCACCAATCTTAGACAGGGGGATTCACCCCTCCACTTT	CATNLRQGDSPLHF
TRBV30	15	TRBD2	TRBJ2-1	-	TGTGCCTGGAGAGGAAAACTAGCGGGGAACAATGAGCAGTTCTTC	CAWRGKLAGNNEQFF
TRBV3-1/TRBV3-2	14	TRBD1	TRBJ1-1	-	TGTGCCAGCAGCTTTGGACAGGCGAACACTGAAGCTTTCTTT	CASSFGQANTEAFF
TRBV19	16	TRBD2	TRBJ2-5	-	TGTGCCAGTAGTATAGCGGGGGGGCCGGGCCAAGAGACCCAGTACTTC	CASSIAGGPGQETQYF
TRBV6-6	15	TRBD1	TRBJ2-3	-	TGTGCCAGCAGTTCAGGGGGACACGGCGGGCATACGCAGTATTTT	CASSSGGHGGHTQYF
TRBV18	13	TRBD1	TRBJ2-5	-	TGTGCCAGCTTGGACAGGGCGGAGGAGACCCAGTACTTC	CASLDRAEETQYF
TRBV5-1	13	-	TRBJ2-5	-	TGCGCCAGCAGCTTGGTAGGGGAAGAGACCCAGTACTTC	CASSLVGEETQYF
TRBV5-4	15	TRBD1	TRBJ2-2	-	TGTGCCAGCAGCAAGGGACAGAGCTACACCGGGGAGCTGTTTTTT	CASSKGQSYTGELFF
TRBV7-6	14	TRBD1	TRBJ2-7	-	TGTGCCAGCAGCTTGTGGACAGGGGATCTCCCGCAGTACTTC	CASSLWTGDLPQYF
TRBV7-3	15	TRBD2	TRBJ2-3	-	TGTGCCAGCAGCTCGCTAGCGGGCCGCACAGATACGCAGTATTTT	CASSSLAGRTDTQYF
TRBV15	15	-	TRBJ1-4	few	TGTGCCACCAGATCCGACAAAAACTCGGTGGAAAAACTGTTTTTT	CATRSDKNSVEKLFF
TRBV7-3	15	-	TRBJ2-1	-	TGTGCCAGCAGCCGCCAAGGAGGACCCTACAATGAGCAGTTCTTC	CASSRQGGPYNEQFF
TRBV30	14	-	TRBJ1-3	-	TGTGCCTGGAGTGTACGCGGGTCTCGAAACACCATATATTTT	CAWSVRGSRNTIYF
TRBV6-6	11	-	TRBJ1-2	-	TGTGCCAGCAGTTCCGGGTATGGCTACACCTTC	CASSSGYGYTF
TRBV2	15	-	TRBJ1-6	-	TGTGCCAGCAGTGAAATTCAGGCAGGTACTTCACCCCTCCACTTT	CASSEIQAGTSPLHF
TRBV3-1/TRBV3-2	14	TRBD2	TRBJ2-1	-	TGTGCCAGCAGCCAAGGACGGGGGGTGAATGAGCAGTTCTTC	CASSQGRGVNEQFF
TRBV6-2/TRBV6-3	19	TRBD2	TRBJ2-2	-	TGTGCCAGCAGTTACCTTGGACTAGCGGGGGGCCAGAACACCGGGGAGCTGTTTTTT	CASSYLGLAGGQNTGELFF
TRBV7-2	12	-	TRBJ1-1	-	TGTGCCAGCAGGTATGGACTCACTGAAGCTTTCTTT	CASRYGLTEAFF
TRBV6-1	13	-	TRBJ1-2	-	TGTGCCAGCAGTGAATCAGGGGACTATGGCTACACCTTC	CASSESGDYGYTF
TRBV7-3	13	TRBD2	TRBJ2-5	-	TGTGCCAGCGGGCAGGTAGCGGGAGAGACCCAGTACTTC	CASGQVAGETQYF
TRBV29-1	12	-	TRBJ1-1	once	TGCAGCGTCACAGAAACAAACACTGAAGCTTTCTTT	CSVTETNTEAFF
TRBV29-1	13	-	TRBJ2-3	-	TGCAGCGTTGGTGGACAGAACACAGATACGCAGTATTTT	CSVGGQNTDTQYF
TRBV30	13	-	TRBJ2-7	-	TGTGCCTGGAAGGTCGGAGGATCCTACGAGCAGTACTTC	CAWKVGGSYEQYF
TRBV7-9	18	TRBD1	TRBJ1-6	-	TGTGCCAGCAGCTTATCTGGACAGGGGGTCGTGGGTAGTTCACCCCTCCACTTT	CASSLSGQGVVGSSPLHF